This T cell receptor beta chain was recovered during a study of control samples from healthy donors and cancer patients. The assay was immunoSEQ multiplex PCR, and TCRdb's table has in-frame clones only and misses some. The sample lists 50,000 or so clones; around 90% were seen once. The CDR3 loop spans 14 amino acids. Germline trimming cut 2 bases from V and 8 bases from J; bases unmatched to any gene: 2. Per the germline V gene, CDR1 is MNHGY and CDR2 is SVAAGI. Sequencing was performed on blood. J is TRBJ1-4 and V is TRBV6-9; 10 positions match TRBD1. The TCR was taken from a man aged 45 to 65 in good health. DNA of the CDR3: TGTGCCAGCAGTTATGGGGACAGGGGAGAAAAACTGTTTTTT. Its translation: CASSYGDRGEKLFF.